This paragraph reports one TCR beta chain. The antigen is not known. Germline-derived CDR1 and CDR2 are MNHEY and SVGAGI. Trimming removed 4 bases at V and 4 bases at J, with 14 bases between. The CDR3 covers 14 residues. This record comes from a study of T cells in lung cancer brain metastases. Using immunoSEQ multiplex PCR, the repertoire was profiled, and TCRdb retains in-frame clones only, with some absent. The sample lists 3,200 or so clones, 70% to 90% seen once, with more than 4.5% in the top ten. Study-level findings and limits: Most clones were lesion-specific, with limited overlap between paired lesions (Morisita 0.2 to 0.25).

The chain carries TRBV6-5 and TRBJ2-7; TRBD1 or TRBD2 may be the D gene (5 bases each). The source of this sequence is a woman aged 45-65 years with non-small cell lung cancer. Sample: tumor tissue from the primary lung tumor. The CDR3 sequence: CASSFVGTPYEQYF. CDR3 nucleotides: TGTGCCAGCAGTTTTGTGGGGACCCCTTACGAGCAGTACTTC.